The TCR beta chain described here comes from a study of blood T cell repertoires in COVID-19 (dated by TCRdb to about 2020). In terms of the full investigation: The collaborator samples originated in the United States, Italy and Spain and spanned the acute and convalescent phases of COVID-19. The material from the prospective study consisted of cDNA or gDNA derived from T cells, B-cell-depleted T cells, or PBMCs. Subjects who had been exposed to COVID-19, were actively infected with it, or had recovered from it provided the deeply sampled blood TCRbeta repertoires that made up the dataset. The repertoires were made available in a free public database intended to serve as a resource for research on the immune response to SARS-CoV-2. The samples were drawn from the first 160 participants of the ongoing ImmuneRACE study and from more than 1,000 subjects provided by 6 global collaborators. Nearly every sample came with metadata listing a de-identified subject ID, COVID-19 status, age in years and sex. HLA class I and class II types, where available, came from metadata supplied by the sample provider rather than from assay-based typing.

TCRbeta CDR3 regions were amplified from genomic DNA by means of the immunoSEQ Assay, a bias-controlled multiplex PCR. The source study handled its data this way. The number of nucleated cells in each sample was estimated from the amplification of reference gene primers within the assay. Sequence reads were collapsed and filtered to measure the absolute abundance of every unique TCRbeta CDR3 rearrangement. For each sample, productive Simpson clonality was calculated as the square root of Simpson's diversity index across productive rearrangements. TCRdb retrieved this table from immuneACCESS and kept in-frame rearrangements only. Not all clones are present; in checked studies, unresolved V genes account for under half, and no reason is known for the remainder. V, J and clone size reflect that table, while D and trimming were determined from the DNA. Here the sample has hundreds of thousands of clones; roughly 87% occur a single time. The ten largest account for about 3% of the sample.

As for this clone: Its cognate antigen has yet to be identified. Base qualities are missing; no much larger clone stands one base away.

Results and caveats for the whole study, not just this receptor: The amount of clinical and demographic metadata varied by source and participant and was provided uncurated.

In the prospective study, participants were about 18 to 95 years old, resided in about two dozen geographic areas of the United States, and were enrolled through a virtual design. To assign participants to cohorts, the prospective study relied on clinical history that participants themselves reported in a screening survey and a study questionnaire. For ImmuneRACE Cohort 3, a participant was defined as recovered based on two consecutive negative NP/OP PCR tests, clearance by a healthcare professional, or resolution of symptoms. Mobile phlebotomists in the prospective study collected whole blood, serum and a nasopharyngeal or oropharyngeal swab from every participant. Prospective study participants could optionally give additional blood draws and questionnaires over an approximately 2-month period. Blood samples from the prospective study were shipped frozen or at room temperature prior to DNA extraction.

The CDR3 goes from the cysteine to the phenylalanine over 16 residues. Only the CDR3 portion is preserved as DNA: 48 bases, with reading frame beginning at the first base. The germline V gene sets CDR1 to SGHVS and CDR2 to FQNEAQ. Germline trimming amounts to 4 bases on V and 0 bases on J, with 5 as the count of junction bases outside the gene matches. The sequence was collected from a woman younger than 45 who had recovered from COVID-19. Sequencing was performed on PBMCs or T cells enriched from blood (not recorded which). Here the chain combines TRBV7-8 and TRBJ1-1; 10 junctional bases match TRBD1. The CDR3 reads CASSSKGTGVNTEAFF. Here is the DNA: TGTGCCAGCAGCTCTAAGGGGACAGGGGTGAACACTGAAGCTTTCTTT. When the CDR3 is completed using the reference TRBV7-8 and TRBJ1-1 genes on either side, the full variable domain is GAGVSQSPRYKVAKRGQDVALRCDPISGHVSLFWYQQALGQGPEFLTYFQNEAQLDKSGLPSDRFFAERPEGSVSTLKIQRTQQEDSAVYLCASSSKGTGVNTEAFFGQGTRLTVV.